This passage covers 21 T cell receptor beta chains from one sample sequenced in a study of shared T cell receptors in the human thymus. Generated by immunoSEQ multiplex PCR, the TCRdb table keeps only in-frame clones and is missing some. The data hold 600,000 or so clones, with about 89% observed a single time. These same records also appear under a second study, on human thymus T cells.

Sequencing was carried out using thymocytes. The source is a boy under two years old with a congenital heart defect.

This chain connects TRBV11-2 to TRBJ2-7; D ambiguous. Germline V gene sequence: CDR1 SGHAT, CDR2 FQNNGV. The CDR3 is made up of 12 amino acids. Trimming pared 6 bases from V and 6 bases from J, leaving 12 bases between. The CDR3: CASSISIGEQYF. CDR3 DNA: TGTGCCAGCAGTATAAGTATCGGCGAGCAGTACTTC.

The chain links TRBV6-1 to TRBJ1-4; TRBD1 is a possible D gene (5 bases). CDR3 length: 14 residues. Germline CDR1 reads MNHNS; CDR2 reads SASEGT. V was trimmed by 1 base and J by 8 bases, leaving 11 bases between them. The chain's CDR3 is CASSEGRGWEKLFF. CDR3 coding DNA: TGTGCCAGCAGTGAAGGGAGGGGTTGGGAAAAACTGTTTTTT.

In regard to this clone: An end of the junction differs from the germline gene, which may be a read error. The sample has other DNA sequences that encode this CDR3 too. This chain connects TRBV4-3 to TRBJ1-1, with TRBD1 identical over 8 bases. The germline gives CDR1 LGHNA, CDR2 YSLEER. This CDR3 spans 16 amino acids. CDR3 sequence reads: CASSQASQGAWTEAFF. The DNA of the CDR3 is TGCGCCAGCAGCCAGGCCAGTCAGGGGGCTTGGACTGAGGCTTTCTTT.

The chain uses TRBV19 and TRBJ2-1, with 7 positions matching TRBD2. Unmatched junction bases numbered 10, after V lost 3 bases and J lost 2 bases. CDR3 size: 17 residues. Germline values: CDR1 LNHDA, CDR2 SQIVND (reference sequence). The chain's CDR3 is CASSMPPSGVAYNEQFF. The DNA for the CDR3 is TGTGCCAGTAGTATGCCCCCGAGCGGGGTGGCCTACAATGAGCAGTTCTTC.

In its sample, this clone was seen a few times. The chain combines TRBV9 with TRBJ1-2, with D possibly matching TRBD1 (6 bases). CDR3 length: 15 amino acids. V lost 1 base and J 1 base, leaving 11 bases between the germline ends. Germline loops: CDR1 SGDLS, CDR2 YYNGEE. CDR3: CASSVKGGGNYGYTF. Written as DNA, the CDR3 is TGTGCCAGCAGCGTAAAAGGGGGGGGTAACTATGGCTACACCTTC. The full variable domain, completed using reference TRBV9 and TRBJ1-2, is DSGVTQTPKHLITATGQRVTLRCSPRSGDLSVYWYQQSLDQGLQFLIQYYNGEERAKGNILERFSAQQFPDLHSELNLSSLELGDSALYFCASSVKGGGNYGYTFGSGTRLTVV.

This sequence joins TRBV15 and TRBJ1-5; 10 bases fit TRBD1. The CDR3 is 17 residues long. Germline lookup yields CDR1 LNHNV and CDR2 YYDKDF (reference sequence). Trimming removed 1 base from V and 11 bases from J; junction bases left unmatched: 14. CDR3 coding DNA: TGTGCCACCAGCAGAGGCACCCCGGGACAGGGGACGTTGTCCCAGCATTTT. Its translation is CATSRGTPGQGTLSQHF. Together with reference TRBV15 and TRBJ1-5, the CDR3 gives the full variable domain: DAMVIQNPRYQVTQFGKPVTLSCSQTLNHNVMYWYQQKSSQAPKLLFHYYDKDFNNEADTPDNFQSRRPNTSFCFLDIRSPGLGDTAMYLCATSRGTPGQGTLSQHFGDGTRLSIL.

The chain combines TRBV7-9 with TRBJ2-7, with 9 bases aligning to TRBD1. J gave up 3 bases and V 5 bases, and 8 bases lay outside the gene matches. This CDR3 has 15 amino acids. Germline assignment: CDR1 SEHNR and CDR2 FQNEAQ (reference sequence). Written as DNA, the CDR3 is TGTGCCAGCAGCGTCGCCGGGACAGGGTTCTACGAGCAGTACTTC. Amino acid sequence: CASSVAGTGFYEQYF.

This chain uses TRBV4-3 with TRBJ1-5; 11 bases align to TRBD1. V shed 3 bases, J shed 1 base, and the junction held 8 bases outside the gene matches. CDR1 LGHNA and CDR2 YSLEER come from the germline V gene. This CDR3 spans 18 amino acids. CDR3 region: CASSHAYRDRGSNQPQHF. CDR3 DNA: TGCGCCAGCAGCCATGCGTACCGGGACAGGGGGAGCAATCAGCCCCAGCATTTT.

The V and J genes are TRBV19 and TRBJ1-5; 8 nucleotides match TRBD1. In germline, CDR1 is LNHDA, CDR2 SQIVND (reference sequence). The V and J ends lost 1 base and 0 bases, in that order; junction bases with no gene match: 2. CDR3 length: 16 residues. The DNA of the CDR3 is TGTGCCAGTAGTATAGGGGGACAGGATAGCAATCAGCCCCAGCATTTT. Translated: CASSIGGQDSNQPQHF.

The chain joins TRBV19 to TRBJ1-2; D is perhaps TRBD1 (6 bases). CDR3 length equals 16 residues. The V end was cut by 6 bases, the J end by 7 bases, with 24 bases between. Germline V gene sequence: CDR1 LNHDA, CDR2 SQIVND (reference sequence). CDR3 region: CASRSLQGAVSFGYTF. The CDR3 DNA reads TGTGCCAGTAGGTCCTTACAGGGCGCCGTATCTTTTGGCTACACCTTC.

V is TRBV6-5 and J is TRBJ2-7; a weak D match, TRBD1 (5 bases). The CDR3 is 15 residues long. Trimming stripped 2 bases from V and 2 bases from J, with 13 bases between. CDR1 and CDR2 from the germline V gene are MNHEY and SVGAGI. In DNA form, the CDR3 reads TGTGCCAGCAGTTACCAGGACACTTCCACCTACGAGCAGTACTTC. It specifies CASSYQDTSTYEQYF.

The rearrangement uses TRBV2 and TRBJ2-2; TRBD1 matches at 7 bases. CDR1 is SNHLY, CDR2 FYNNEI, per germline. The CDR3 contains 13 residues. V shed 7 bases, J shed 4 bases, and the junction held 3 bases outside the gene matches. In nucleotides, the CDR3 is TGTGCCAGCAATACAGGGGCCACCGGGGAGCTGTTTTTT. Translating it yields CASNTGATGELFF.

This chain joins TRBV6-6 and TRBJ2-1, with 9 bases lining up with TRBD1. With 5 bases clipped from V and 4 bases from J, the junction kept 6 bases outside the gene matches. This CDR3 has 15 residues. Germline V lookup: CDR1 MNHNY, CDR2 SVGAGI (reference sequence). The CDR3 DNA sequence: TGTGCCAGCAGTCCCGGGACAGGGACATACAATGAGCAGTTCTTC. The encoded protein is CASSPGTGTYNEQFF.

The chain recombines TRBV5-8 with TRBJ1-5; D perhaps matches TRBD1 (5 bases). V lost 4 bases and J 6 bases, leaving 17 bases between the germline ends. The CDR3 runs to 15 residues. CDR1 SGHTS and CDR2 YDEGEE come from the germline V gene. The CDR3 is CASSGDPGLAQPQHF. CDR3 sequence (DNA): TGTGCCAGCAGCGGGGATCCAGGGTTAGCTCAGCCCCAGCATTTT.

In this sample, this clone turned up a few times. The rearrangement joins TRBV5-6 to TRBJ2-7; 10 bases agree with TRBD1. This CDR3 is 16 amino acids long. CDR1 is SGHDT and CDR2 is YYEEEE in the germline V gene. The trim removed 1 base at V and 2 bases at J, leaving 6 bases unmatched. In nucleotides, the CDR3 is TGTGCCAGCAGCTTGCACCGGGACAGGGGACCCTACGAGCAGTACTTC. It is translated as CASSLHRDRGPYEQYF.

The J gene is TRBJ2-2, the V gene TRBV5-1; D not certain. Germline-derived CDR1 and CDR2 are SGHRS and YFSETQ. The CDR3 extends over 15 amino acids. Trimming removed 5 bases at V and 4 bases at J, with 15 bases between. CDR3 DNA sequence: TGCGCCAGCAGTTTTGATGCGCATTCCACCGGGGAGCTGTTTTTT. As protein: CASSFDAHSTGELFF.

The rearrangement links TRBV15 to TRBJ1-5; D is unresolved. Germline assignment: CDR1 LNHNV and CDR2 YYDKDF (reference sequence). Trimming cost V 2 bases and J 0 bases, with 11 bases left between them. The CDR3 covers 16 residues. The DNA for the CDR3 is TGTGCCACCAGCAGAAGGACTTTCTATAGCAATCAGCCCCAGCATTTT. This codes for CATSRRTFYSNQPQHF.

The chain employs TRBV10-3 and TRBJ1-5, with D possibly being TRBD1 (6 bases). This CDR3 is built from 15 residues. Trimming cost V 1 base and J 5 bases, with 12 bases left between them. CDR1 and CDR2 from the germline V gene are ENHRY and SYGVKD. The CDR3 spells CAISEFGGPDQPQHF. CDR3 nucleotide sequence: TGTGCCATCAGTGAGTTCGGGGGGCCGGATCAGCCCCAGCATTTT.

The chain employs TRBV28 and TRBJ2-7, with TRBD2 matching 7 bases. Per germline, CDR1 MDHEN and CDR2 SYDVKM. The CDR3 loop spans 15 amino acids. V gave up 6 bases and J gave up 6 bases; unmatched junction bases: 14. CDR3 nucleotides: TGTGCCAGCAGCCCCAAGCGGGAAAGTCGTGTCGAGCAGTACTTC. As protein: CASSPKRESRVEQYF.

V usage is TRBV5-6 and J usage is TRBJ2-3, with D possibly being TRBD1 (6 bases). Trimming removed 4 bases from V and 4 bases from J, with 13 bases in between. The germline V gene has CDR1 SGHDT and CDR2 YYEEEE. The CDR3 consists of 14 residues. The CDR3 loop reads CASSGQGLPDTQYF. The CDR3 DNA follows: TGTGCCAGCAGCGGGCAGGGGCTCCCAGATACGCAGTATTTT. Full variable domain (missing parts from reference TRBV5-6 and TRBJ2-3): DAGVTQSPTHLIKTRGQQVTLRCSPKSGHDTVSWYQQALGQGPQFIFQYYEEEERQRGNFPDRFSGHQFPNYSSELNVNALLLGDSALYLCASSGQGLPDTQYFGPGTRLTVL.

The rearrangement uses TRBV6-6 and TRBJ1-4, with 9 bases fitting TRBD1. The junction had 4 bases not matched to a gene; V was cut back by 5 bases and J by 0 bases. The CDR3 covers 16 residues. Germline CDR1 and CDR2: MNHNY and SVGAGI (reference sequence). The CDR3 bases are TGTGCCAGCAGTCGACGGGACAGGGCAACTAATGAAAAACTGTTTTTT. Translating gives CASSRRDRATNEKLFF.